These 28 T cell receptor beta chains share one sample of origin, sequenced in a study of T cell responses to AZD1222 COVID-19 vaccine. Generated by immunoSEQ multiplex PCR, the TCRdb table keeps only in-frame clones and is missing some. The sample shows about 190,000 clones, roughly 93% of them seen only once. The sequences come from peripheral blood, collected on day 0 of AZD1222 vaccination. These receptor sequences come from an adult in good health.

The chain employs TRBV6-1 and TRBJ1-2; D not resolved. The CDR3 contains 15 residues. V lost 0 bases and J lost 5, with 13 bases in between. Germline V gene data show CDR1 as MNHNS and CDR2 as SASEGT. The CDR3 DNA reads as TGTGCCAGCAGTGAAGCGGCCAACCTAATTTATGGCTACACCTTC. It specifies CASSEAANLIYGYTF.

This chain joins TRBV28 and TRBJ2-5; no definite D call. Germline V gives CDR1 MDHEN, CDR2 SYDVKM. Trimming left V 6 bases short and J 0 bases short, with 17 bases between. The CDR3 is 16 residues long. The CDR3: CASRTGGSRYQETQYF. CDR3 sequence (DNA): TGTGCCAGCAGAACCGGCGGCTCAAGGTACCAAGAGACCCAGTACTTC. The full variable domain, its missing parts supplied by reference TRBV28 and TRBJ2-5, is DVKVTQSSRYLVKRTGEKVFLECVQDMDHENMFWYRQDPGLGLRLIYFSYDVKMKEKGDIPEGYSVSREKKERFSLILESASTNQTSMYLCASRTGGSRYQETQYFGPGTRLLVL.

In this sample, this clone turned up once. V usage is TRBV28 and J usage is TRBJ2-1; perhaps TRBD2 as D (5 bases). The germline V gene has CDR1 MDHEN and CDR2 SYDVKM. The V end lost 4 bases, the J end lost 4 bases, and 17 bases lay between the germline ends. The CDR3 has 16 residues. The CDR3 sequence: CASSSPGGSVYNEQFF. CDR3 sequence (DNA): TGTGCCAGCAGTTCCCCAGGAGGTAGCGTGTACAATGAGCAGTTCTTC.

The rearrangement uses TRBV15 and TRBJ1-3; a weak D match, TRBD1 (5 bases). This CDR3 is built from 16 residues. Germline CDR1 is LNHNV and CDR2 is YYDKDF (reference sequence). V was shortened by 3 bases and J by 0 bases, with 12 bases between the two germline ends. This CDR3 is CATSRRGGYSGNTIYF. The CDR3 DNA reads as TGTGCCACCAGCAGGAGGGGCGGATACTCTGGAAACACCATATATTTT.

The CDR3 spells CASSLTGQGHYGYTF. The CDR3 DNA reads as TGTGCCAGCAGCTTAACAGGACAGGGGCACTATGGCTACACCTTC. V gene TRBV9 combines with J gene TRBJ1-2; 9 bases agree with TRBD1. The CDR3 runs to 15 residues. The V and J ends lost 4 bases and 3 bases, in that order; junction bases with no gene match: 7. Germline V gene lookup returns CDR1 SGDLS and CDR2 YYNGEE.

This chain joins TRBV7-9 and TRBJ2-1; the D is unclear. The ends were cut back, 4 bases at V and 8 bases at J, with 9 bases in the middle. Per germline, CDR1 SEHNR and CDR2 FQNEAQ (reference sequence). The CDR3 contains 12 residues. The CDR3 protein is CASSSSFHEQFF. CDR3 sequence (DNA): TGTGCCAGCAGCTCGTCTTTCCATGAGCAGTTCTTC.

This chain joins TRBV6-7 and TRBJ2-7; D ambiguous. Being an ORF, TRBV6-7 has a function that is uncertain. The CDR3 spans 15 residues. V shed 0 bases and J shed 2 bases, with 11 bases lying between them. CDR3 DNA: TGTGCCAGCAGTTACTCCTCGGACGTTACCTACGAGCAGTACTTC. Its translation is CASSYSSDVTYEQYF.

This clone showed up just a few times. The sample contains more than one DNA sequence encoding this CDR3. J is TRBJ2-7 and V is TRBV19; 7 nucleotides align to TRBD1. CDR1 is LNHDA and CDR2 is SQIVND in the germline V gene (reference sequence). V lost 5 bases to trimming and J lost 3 bases; unmatched junction nucleotides: 1. This CDR3 is 12 amino acids long. The CDR3 nucleotides are TGTGCCAGTAGTCGGGACAGCTACGAGCAGTACTTC. Its translation: CASSRDSYEQYF.

This chain uses TRBV21-1 with TRBJ1-5. TRBV21-1 is a listed pseudogene. The CDR3 loop spans 16 amino acids. The CDR3 DNA reads TGTGCCAGCAGCAAACTTCTGCGGAATAGCAATCAGCCCCAGCATTTT. It codes for CASSKLLRNSNQPQHF.

The CDR3 is CASSRTSEIGEQFF. Here the CDR3 DNA reads TGTGCCAGCAGTAGGACTAGTGAGATCGGTGAGCAGTTCTTC. The rearrangement links TRBV28 to TRBJ2-1; 7 bases agree with TRBD2. V lost 5 bases and J lost 9; bases outside the gene matches: 10. CDR1 MDHEN and CDR2 SYDVKM come from the germline V gene. CDR3 length: 14 residues.

The V gene is TRBV11-2, the J gene TRBJ1-3, with D uncertain. Germline loops: CDR1 SGHAT, CDR2 FQNNGV. Trimming shortened V by 4 bases and J by 2 bases, and 12 bases separated the two germline ends. This CDR3 region has 15 residues. The DNA of the CDR3 is TGTGCCAGCAGCTCCTTATGGCCCACTGGAAACACCATATATTTT. Encoded protein: CASSSLWPTGNTIYF.

The chain has TRBV28 and TRBJ2-2; D remains unclear. The CDR3 runs to 12 residues. V shed 7 bases and J shed 1 base, with 4 bases lying between them. CDR1 and CDR2 (germline): MDHEN, SYDVKM. CDR3 DNA: TGTGCCAGCACTCAGAACACCGGGGAGCTGTTTTTT. This encodes CASTQNTGELFF.

The V and J genes are TRBV29-1 and TRBJ2-2, with 8 bases fitting TRBD2. This CDR3 is 13 amino acids long. The germline V gene has CDR1 SQVTM and CDR2 ANQGSEA. Losses at the gene ends were 4 bases for V and 5 bases for J; bases not matched to a gene: 3. CDR3 residues: CSVGTSPTGELFF. The DNA for the CDR3 is TGCAGCGTTGGGACTAGCCCGACCGGGGAGCTGTTTTTT.

The chain carries TRBV27 and TRBJ2-7, with D tentatively TRBD1 or TRBD2 (5 bases each). CDR3 length: 14 amino acids. With 2 bases removed from V and 8 bases from J, the gap between germline ends came to 16 bases. The germline CDR1 and CDR2 sequences are MNHEY and SMNVEV (reference sequence). The CDR3 bases are TGTGCCAGCAGTTTAACCGAAGGGGCGGGCAAGCAGTACTTC. Protein product: CASSLTEGAGKQYF.

The chain combines TRBV6-4 with TRBJ2-5; TRBD1 agrees at 7 bases. This CDR3 spans 13 amino acids. With 6 bases clipped from V and 5 bases from J, the junction kept 6 bases outside the gene matches. Germline CDR1 MRHNA, CDR2 SNTAGT. CDR3 in amino acids: CASSALTGETQYF. For the CDR3, the DNA is TGTGCCAGCAGCGCCCTGACAGGGGAGACCCAGTACTTC.

The chain joins TRBV6-4 to TRBJ1-5; D is unclear. The ends were cut back, 0 bases at V and 1 base at J, with 28 bases in the middle. The CDR3 covers 22 residues. Germline lookup yields CDR1 MRHNA and CDR2 SNTAGT. The chain's CDR3 is CASSDSMDEQFPMRKSNQPQHF. The CDR3 DNA sequence: TGTGCCAGCAGTGACTCAATGGACGAACAGTTCCCTATGCGGAAGAGCAATCAGCCCCAGCATTTT.

The chain is built from TRBV7-9 and TRBJ2-4; no reliable D call. Per germline, CDR1 SEHNR and CDR2 FQNEAQ (reference sequence). Between the trimmed V and J ends, which lost 4 bases and 3 bases, there was a span of 19 bases. This CDR3 contains 17 residues. The CDR3 nucleotides read TGTGCCAGCAGCTCGCAGTTGGCTCCTTTGGGCAAAAACATTCAGTACTTC. This encodes CASSSQLAPLGKNIQYF.

The chain recombines TRBV5-1 with TRBJ2-5, with 11 bases aligning to TRBD1. CDR3 length: 14 residues. Trimming took 4 bases from V and 5 from J; bases not matched to a gene: 4. Germline V gene data show CDR1 as SGHRS and CDR2 as YFSETQ. The CDR3 reads CASSLGQGAETQYF. The CDR3 DNA reads as TGCGCCAGCAGCCTCGGACAGGGGGCTGAGACCCAGTACTTC.

The chain couples TRBV5-1 to TRBJ2-1; the match to TRBD2 covers 14 bases. V lost 0 bases to trimming and J lost 7 bases; unmatched junction nucleotides: 3. Germline CDR1 SGHRS, CDR2 YFSETQ. CDR3 length equals 16 residues. The CDR3 coding sequence is TGCGCCAGCAGCTTGGATGGGACTAGCGGGGGTAATGAGCAGTTCTTC. Protein sequence: CASSLDGTSGGNEQFF.

The V and J genes are TRBV6-2 or TRBV6-3 and TRBJ2-7, with 10 bases fitting TRBD1. The CDR3 is 13 residues long. With V trimmed by 5 bases and J by 6 bases, 4 bases remained unmatched. CDR1 is MNHEY and CDR2 is SVGEGT in the germline V gene. DNA for the CDR3: TGTGCCAGCAGTCAAGGACAGGGGGGCGAGCAGTACTTC. This codes for CASSQGQGGEQYF.

This clone has a single count. The CDR3, as DNA: TGTGCCATCAGTGAGCTCCGGGTCCACTCTGGAAACACCATATATTTT. Translation: CAISELRVHSGNTIYF. The V call is TRBV10-3, the J call TRBJ1-3; D gene ambiguous. The length of the CDR3 is 16 residues. Germline V gene lookup returns CDR1 ENHRY and CDR2 SYGVKD. Trimming shortened V by 2 bases and J by 0 bases, and 11 bases separated the two germline ends.

The chain joins TRBV11-2 to TRBJ1-2; D may be TRBD1 (6 bases). Germline CDR1 SGHAT, CDR2 FQNNGV. The CDR3 has 14 amino acids. V gave up 4 bases and J gave up 11 bases, with 20 bases separating them. The CDR3, as DNA: TGTGCCAGCAGCTCCCTACAGGGACACACTACATACACCTTC. Translating gives CASSSLQGHTTYTF.

This clone occurred a few times. The chain employs TRBV6-4 and TRBJ2-6; unclear D gene. Germline V gene lookup returns CDR1 MRHNA and CDR2 SNTAGT. V gave up 5 bases and J gave up 0 bases, with 8 bases separating them. The CDR3 length is 15 residues. CDR3 sequence (DNA): TGTGCCAGCAGTAACCTGAGCTCTGGGGCCAACGTCCTGACTTTC. Its translation: CASSNLSSGANVLTF.

The V call is TRBV7-2, the J call TRBJ2-5, with D hard to call. This CDR3 comprises 13 residues. Per germline, CDR1 SGHTA and CDR2 FQGNSA. Trimming took 1 base from V and 1 from J, leaving 4 bases between them. CDR3 sequence reads: CASSLGIQETQYF. The CDR3, as DNA: TGTGCCAGCAGCTTAGGTATCCAAGAGACCCAGTACTTC.

The rearrangement uses TRBV19 and TRBJ1-6; 7 bases line up with TRBD1. V lost 6 bases, J lost 4 bases, and 3 bases stayed unmatched. Germline-derived CDR1 and CDR2 are LNHDA and SQIVND (reference sequence). The CDR3 runs to 14 residues. CDR3 DNA sequence: TGTGCCAGTAGCGGGGGACAGTATAATTCACCCCTCCACTTT. It yields the protein CASSGGQYNSPLHF.

This clone was seen just once. The gene calls are TRBV19 and TRBJ2-7; 9 nucleotides agree with TRBD1. V was pared by 4 bases and J by 6 bases, with 7 bases of the junction left unmatched. This CDR3 region has 14 residues. The germline V gene has CDR1 LNHDA and CDR2 SQIVND (reference sequence). The CDR3: CASSTGTGRFEQYF. The CDR3 DNA reads as TGTGCCAGTAGTACCGGGACAGGGAGATTCGAGCAGTACTTC.

The V call is TRBV19, the J call TRBJ1-1, with D possibly TRBD1 on 6 matching bases. Germline assignment: CDR1 LNHDA and CDR2 SQIVND (reference sequence). The CDR3 extends over 14 amino acids. V was shortened by 8 bases and J by 4 bases, with 17 bases between the two germline ends. The CDR3 nucleotides are TGTGCCAGTGGCCACAGGGCCCGGGTCACTGAAGCTTTCTTT. Residues: CASGHRARVTEAFF.

The chain links TRBV7-2 to TRBJ2-1; D perhaps matches TRBD1 (5 bases). CDR1 is SGHTA and CDR2 is FQGNSA in the germline V gene. V was cut by 4 bases and J by 4 bases, with 20 bases left in between. The CDR3 has 17 residues. The CDR3 spells CASSSGPARGIYNEQFF. DNA of the CDR3: TGTGCCAGCAGCTCGGGCCCCGCTAGGGGAATATACAATGAGCAGTTCTTC.